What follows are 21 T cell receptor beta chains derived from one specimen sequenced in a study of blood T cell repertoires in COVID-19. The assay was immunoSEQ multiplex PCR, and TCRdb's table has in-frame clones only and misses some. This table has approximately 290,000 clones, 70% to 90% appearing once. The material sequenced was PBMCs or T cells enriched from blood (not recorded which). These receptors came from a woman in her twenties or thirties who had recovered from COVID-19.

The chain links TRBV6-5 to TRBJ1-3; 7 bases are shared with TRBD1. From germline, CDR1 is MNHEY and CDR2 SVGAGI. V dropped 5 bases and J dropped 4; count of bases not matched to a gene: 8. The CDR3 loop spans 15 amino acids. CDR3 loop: CASSPTRGQGNTIYF. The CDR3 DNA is TGTGCCAGCAGTCCCACCCGGGGACAGGGAAACACCATATATTTT.

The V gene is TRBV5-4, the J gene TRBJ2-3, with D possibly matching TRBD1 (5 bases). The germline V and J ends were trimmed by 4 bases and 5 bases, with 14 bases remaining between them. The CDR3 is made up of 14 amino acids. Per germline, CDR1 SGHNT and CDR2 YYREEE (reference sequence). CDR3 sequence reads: CASSPPKGQDTQYF. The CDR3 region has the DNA TGTGCCAGCAGCCCTCCTAAGGGGCAAGATACGCAGTATTTT.

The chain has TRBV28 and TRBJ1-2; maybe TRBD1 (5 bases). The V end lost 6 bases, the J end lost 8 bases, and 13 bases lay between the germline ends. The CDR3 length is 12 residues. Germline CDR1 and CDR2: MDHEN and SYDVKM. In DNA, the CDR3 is TGTGCCAGCAGCTCGACAGAAAGAGGCTACACCTTC. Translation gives CASSSTERGYTF.

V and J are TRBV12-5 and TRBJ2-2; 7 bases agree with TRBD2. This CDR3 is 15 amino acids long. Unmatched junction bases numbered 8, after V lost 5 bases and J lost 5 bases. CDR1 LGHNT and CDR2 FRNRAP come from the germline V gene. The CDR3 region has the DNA TGTGCTAGTGGTCAACATGGGGGAGGGACCGGGGAGCTGTTTTTT. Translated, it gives CASGQHGGGTGELFF.

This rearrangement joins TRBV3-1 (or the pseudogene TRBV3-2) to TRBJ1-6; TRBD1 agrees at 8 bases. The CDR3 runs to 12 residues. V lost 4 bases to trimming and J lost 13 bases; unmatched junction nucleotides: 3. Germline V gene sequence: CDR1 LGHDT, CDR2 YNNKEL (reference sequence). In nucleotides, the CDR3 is TGTGCCAGCAGCCCAGGGGACAGGCCCCTCCACTTT. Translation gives CASSPGDRPLHF.

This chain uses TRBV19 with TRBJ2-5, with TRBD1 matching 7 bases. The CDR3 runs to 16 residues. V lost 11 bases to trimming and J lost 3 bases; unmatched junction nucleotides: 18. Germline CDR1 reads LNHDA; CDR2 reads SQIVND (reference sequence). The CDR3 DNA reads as TGTGCCCTAGTATTTCCCTCGACAGGGTGCGAAGAGACCCAGTACTTC. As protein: CALVFPSTGCEETQYF. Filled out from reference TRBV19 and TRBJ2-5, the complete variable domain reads DGGITQSPKYLFRKEGQNVTLSCEQNLNHDAMYWYRQDPGQGLRLIYYSQIVNDFQKGDIAEGYSVSREKKESFPLTVTSAQKNPTAFYLCALVFPSTGCEETQYFGPGTRLLVL.

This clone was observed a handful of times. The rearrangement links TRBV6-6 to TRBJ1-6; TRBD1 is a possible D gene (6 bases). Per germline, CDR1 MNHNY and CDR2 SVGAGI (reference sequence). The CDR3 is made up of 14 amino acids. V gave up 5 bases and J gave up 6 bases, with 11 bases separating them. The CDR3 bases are TGTGCCAGCAGTGGACAGTTCGGTAATTCACCCCTCCACTTT. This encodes CASSGQFGNSPLHF.

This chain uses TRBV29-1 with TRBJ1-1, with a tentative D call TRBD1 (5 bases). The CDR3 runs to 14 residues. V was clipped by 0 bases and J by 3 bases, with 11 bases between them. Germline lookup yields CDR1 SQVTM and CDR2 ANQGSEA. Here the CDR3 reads CSVEDLDSYTEAFF. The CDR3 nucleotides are TGCAGCGTTGAAGATCTAGACAGTTACACTGAAGCTTTCTTT.

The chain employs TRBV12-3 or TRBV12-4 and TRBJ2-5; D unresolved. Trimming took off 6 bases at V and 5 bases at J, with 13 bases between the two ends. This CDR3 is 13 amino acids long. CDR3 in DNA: TGTGCCAGCAGCCGCCCTTCCGGGGAGACCCAGTACTTC. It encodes CASSRPSGETQYF.

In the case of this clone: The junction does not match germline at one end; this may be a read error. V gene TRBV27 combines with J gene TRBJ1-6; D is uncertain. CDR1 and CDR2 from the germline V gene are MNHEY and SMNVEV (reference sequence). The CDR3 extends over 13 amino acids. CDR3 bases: TGTGCCAGCAGTTTAACTGTAGGAGGAATCTTCTACTTT. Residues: CASSLTVGGIFYF.

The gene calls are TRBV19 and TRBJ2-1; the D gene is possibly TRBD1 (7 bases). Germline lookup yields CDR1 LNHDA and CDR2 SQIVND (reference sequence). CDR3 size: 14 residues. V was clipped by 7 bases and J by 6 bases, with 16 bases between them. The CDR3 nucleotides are TGTGCCAGTACCGCGGGACAGCCTGTCAATGAGCAGTTCTTC. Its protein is CASTAGQPVNEQFF.

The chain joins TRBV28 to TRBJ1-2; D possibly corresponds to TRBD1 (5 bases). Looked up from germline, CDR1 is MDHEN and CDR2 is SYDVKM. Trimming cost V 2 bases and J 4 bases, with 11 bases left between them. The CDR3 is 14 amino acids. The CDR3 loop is CASSLTGVFYGYTF. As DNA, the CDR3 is TGTGCCAGCAGTTTAACAGGAGTTTTCTATGGCTACACCTTC.

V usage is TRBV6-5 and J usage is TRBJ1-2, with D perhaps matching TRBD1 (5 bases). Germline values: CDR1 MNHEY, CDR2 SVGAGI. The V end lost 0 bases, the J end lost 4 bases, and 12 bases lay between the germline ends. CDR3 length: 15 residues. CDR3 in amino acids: CASSYSQGGSYGYTF. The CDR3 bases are TGTGCCAGCAGTTACTCCCAGGGCGGGAGCTATGGCTACACCTTC.

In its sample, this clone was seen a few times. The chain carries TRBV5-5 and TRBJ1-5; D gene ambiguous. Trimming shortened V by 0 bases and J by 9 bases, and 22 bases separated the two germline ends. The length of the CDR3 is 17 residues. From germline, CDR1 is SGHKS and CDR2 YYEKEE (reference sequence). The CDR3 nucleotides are TGTGCCAGCAGCTTGGTCGGGGAAAGGCCTTCCGATCCGCCCCAGCATTTT. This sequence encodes CASSLVGERPSDPPQHF. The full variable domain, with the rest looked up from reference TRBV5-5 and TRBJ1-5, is DAGVTQSPTHLIKTRGQQVTLRCSPISGHKSVSWYQQVLGQGPQFIFQYYEKEERGRGNFPDRFSARQFPNYSSELNVNALLLGDSALYLCASSLVGERPSDPPQHFGDGTRLSIL.

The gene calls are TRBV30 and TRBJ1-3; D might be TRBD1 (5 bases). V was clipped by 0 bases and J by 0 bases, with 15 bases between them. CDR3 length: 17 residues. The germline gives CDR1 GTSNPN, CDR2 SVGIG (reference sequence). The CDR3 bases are TGTGCCTGGAGTGTAGGGGCAGGATTCCTCTCTGGAAACACCATATATTTT. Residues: CAWSVGAGFLSGNTIYF.

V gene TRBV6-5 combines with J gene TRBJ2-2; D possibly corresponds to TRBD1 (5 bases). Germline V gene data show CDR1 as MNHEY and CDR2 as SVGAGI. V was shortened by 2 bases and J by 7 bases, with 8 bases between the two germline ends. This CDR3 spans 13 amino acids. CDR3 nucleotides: TGTGCCAGCAGTTACAGGGGTGACGGGGAGCTGTTTTTT. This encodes CASSYRGDGELFF.

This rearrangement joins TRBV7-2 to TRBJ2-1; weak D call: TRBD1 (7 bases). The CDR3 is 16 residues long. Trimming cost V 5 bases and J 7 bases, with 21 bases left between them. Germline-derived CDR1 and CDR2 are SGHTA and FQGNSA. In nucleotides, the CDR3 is TGTGCCAGCAGCGGTGGATCGCGGAGGGGGCCTAATGAGCAGTTCTTC. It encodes CASSGGSRRGPNEQFF.

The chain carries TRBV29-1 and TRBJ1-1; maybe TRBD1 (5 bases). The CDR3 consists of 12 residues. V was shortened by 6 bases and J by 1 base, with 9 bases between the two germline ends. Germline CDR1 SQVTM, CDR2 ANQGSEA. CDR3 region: CSVTQENTEAFF. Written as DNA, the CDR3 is TGCAGCGTCACACAGGAGAACACTGAAGCTTTCTTT.

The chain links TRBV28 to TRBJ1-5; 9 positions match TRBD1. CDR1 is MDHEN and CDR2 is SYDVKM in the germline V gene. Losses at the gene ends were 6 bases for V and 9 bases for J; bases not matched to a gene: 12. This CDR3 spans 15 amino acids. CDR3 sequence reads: CASRLQGAMIGPQHF. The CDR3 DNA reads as TGTGCCAGCAGGTTACAGGGGGCGATGATAGGGCCCCAGCATTTT.

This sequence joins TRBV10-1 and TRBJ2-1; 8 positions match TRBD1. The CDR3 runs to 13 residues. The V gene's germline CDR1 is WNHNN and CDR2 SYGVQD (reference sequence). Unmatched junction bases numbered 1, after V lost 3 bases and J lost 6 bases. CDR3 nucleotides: TGCGCCAGCAGTGAAGGGACAGGCAATGAGCAGTTCTTC. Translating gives CASSEGTGNEQFF.

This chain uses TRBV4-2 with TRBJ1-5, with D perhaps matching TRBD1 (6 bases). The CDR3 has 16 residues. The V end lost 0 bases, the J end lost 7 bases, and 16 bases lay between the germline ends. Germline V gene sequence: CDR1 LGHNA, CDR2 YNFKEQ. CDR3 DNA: TGTGCCAGCAGCCAAGATGGGAGGGTAACAGGGCAGCCCCAGCATTTT. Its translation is CASSQDGRVTGQPQHF.